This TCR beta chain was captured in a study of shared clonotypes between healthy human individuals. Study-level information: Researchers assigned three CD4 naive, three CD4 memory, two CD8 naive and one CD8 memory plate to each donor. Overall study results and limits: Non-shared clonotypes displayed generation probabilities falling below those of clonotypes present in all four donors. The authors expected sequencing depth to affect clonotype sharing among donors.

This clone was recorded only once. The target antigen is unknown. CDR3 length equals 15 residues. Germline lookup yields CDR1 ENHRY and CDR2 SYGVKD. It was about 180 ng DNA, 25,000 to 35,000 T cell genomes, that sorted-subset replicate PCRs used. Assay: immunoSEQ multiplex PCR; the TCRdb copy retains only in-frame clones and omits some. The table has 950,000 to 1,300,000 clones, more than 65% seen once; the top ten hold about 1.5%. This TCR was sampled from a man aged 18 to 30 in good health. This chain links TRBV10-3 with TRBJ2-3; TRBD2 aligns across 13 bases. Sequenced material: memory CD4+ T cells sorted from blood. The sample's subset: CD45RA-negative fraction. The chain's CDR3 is CAIEGTSGGTDTQYF. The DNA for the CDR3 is TGTGCTATCGAGGGGACTAGCGGGGGCACAGATACGCAGTATTTT.